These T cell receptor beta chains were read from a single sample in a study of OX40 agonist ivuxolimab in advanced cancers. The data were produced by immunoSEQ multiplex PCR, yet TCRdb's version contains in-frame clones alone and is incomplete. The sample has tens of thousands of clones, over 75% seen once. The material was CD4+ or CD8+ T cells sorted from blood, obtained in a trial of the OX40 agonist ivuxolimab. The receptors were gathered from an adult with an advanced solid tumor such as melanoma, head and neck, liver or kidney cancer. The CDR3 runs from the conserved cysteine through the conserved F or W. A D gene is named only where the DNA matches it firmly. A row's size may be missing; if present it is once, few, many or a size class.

cdr3_nt: TGTGCCAGCAGTGTCTTGGGCGACACAGATACGCAGTATTTT
cdr3_aa: CASSVLGDTDTQYF
cdr3_length: 14
clone_size: .
d_call: .
j_call: TRBJ2-3
v_call: TRBV6-4

cdr3_nt: TGTGCCGTGGCGTTTGGGACAAACTATGGCTACACCTTC
cdr3_aa: CAVAFGTNYGYTF
cdr3_length: 13
clone_size: .
d_call: .
j_call: TRBJ1-2
v_call: TRBV5-4

cdr3_nt: TGCGCCAGCAGCCACGCTAGCAATTCCTACAATGAGCAGTTCTTC
cdr3_aa: CASSHASNSYNEQFF
cdr3_length: 15
clone_size: .
d_call: .
j_call: TRBJ2-1
v_call: TRBV4-3

cdr3_nt: TGTGCCAGCAGCCAAGTAGTTAGGTGGGCCATGAACACTGAAGCTTTCTTT
cdr3_aa: CASSQVVRWAMNTEAFF
cdr3_length: 17
clone_size: .
d_call: .
j_call: TRBJ1-1
v_call: TRBV4-2

cdr3_nt: TGTGCCAGCAACCGAGAAGGGGCGGACACTGAAGCTTTCTTT
cdr3_aa: CASNREGADTEAFF
cdr3_length: 14
clone_size: .
d_call: .
j_call: TRBJ1-1
v_call: TRBV6-5

cdr3_nt: TGTGCCAGCAGATATTATCAGGGGAACACTGAAGCTTTCTTT
cdr3_aa: CASRYYQGNTEAFF
cdr3_length: 14
clone_size: .
d_call: .
j_call: TRBJ1-1
v_call: TRBV2

cdr3_nt: TGTGCCAGCAGCCCACGGGACACTTATAATTCACCCCTCCACTTT
cdr3_aa: CASSPRDTYNSPLHF
cdr3_length: 15
clone_size: medium-sized
d_call: .
j_call: TRBJ1-6
v_call: TRBV4-2

cdr3_nt: TGTGCCAGCAGCTTACGGGGGGAAAACACCGGGGAGCTGTTTTTT
cdr3_aa: CASSLRGENTGELFF
cdr3_length: 15
clone_size: .
d_call: TRBD2
j_call: TRBJ2-2
v_call: TRBV11-3

cdr3_nt: TGTGCCAGCAGCTCCCCGAGATCAAAAGGGACCTACGAGCAGTACTTC
cdr3_aa: CASSSPRSKGTYEQYF
cdr3_length: 16
clone_size: .
d_call: .
j_call: TRBJ2-7
v_call: TRBV7-2

cdr3_nt: TGTGCCAGCAGCTTCGGCGGGGGGGACAATGAGCAGTTCTTC
cdr3_aa: CASSFGGGDNEQFF
cdr3_length: 14
clone_size: .
d_call: TRBD2
j_call: TRBJ2-1
v_call: TRBV5-6

cdr3_nt: TGCGCCAGCAGCCCAGGACAAGGCAATCAGCCCCAGCATTTT
cdr3_aa: CASSPGQGNQPQHF
cdr3_length: 14
clone_size: .
d_call: .
j_call: TRBJ1-5
v_call: TRBV5-1

cdr3_nt: TGTGCCAGCAGCTTAGGTAACACAGGGAGTACACCTGAGACCCAGTACTTC
cdr3_aa: CASSLGNTGSTPETQYF
cdr3_length: 17
clone_size: .
d_call: .
j_call: TRBJ2-5
v_call: TRBV7-9

cdr3_nt: TGTGCCAGCAGCGTAGCGAGGGCTGGAAACACCATATATTTT
cdr3_aa: CASSVARAGNTIYF
cdr3_length: 14
clone_size: .
d_call: .
j_call: TRBJ1-3
v_call: TRBV9

cdr3_nt: TGTGCCAGCAGCCAAGATTACTGGACAGGGGGCAATGAGCAGTTCTTC
cdr3_aa: CASSQDYWTGGNEQFF
cdr3_length: 16
clone_size: .
d_call: TRBD1
j_call: TRBJ2-1
v_call: TRBV4-2

cdr3_nt: TGTGCCAGCAGCCCGGCTGGAGGATACGAGCAGTACTTC
cdr3_aa: CASSPAGGYEQYF
cdr3_length: 13
clone_size: .
d_call: .
j_call: TRBJ2-7
v_call: TRBV7-9

cdr3_nt: TGTGCCAGCAGTTCTTTATCGATGGGTCCCCAGCATTTT
cdr3_aa: CASSSLSMGPQHF
cdr3_length: 13
clone_size: .
d_call: .
j_call: TRBJ1-5
v_call: TRBV2

cdr3_nt: TGTGCCAGCAGCTTGGGAGTTTCGGAAGGCTACACCTTC
cdr3_aa: CASSLGVSEGYTF
cdr3_length: 13
clone_size: .
d_call: .
j_call: TRBJ1-2
v_call: TRBV7-9